This T cell receptor beta chain was captured by sequencing in a study of blood T cell repertoires in COVID-19. Study-wide background: The origin of the acute and convalescent COVID-19 samples was the United States, Italy and Spain. The analysed material was cDNA or gDNA that came from T cells, B-cell-depleted T cells, or PBMCs.

Germline CDR1 is SGHNT and CDR2 is YYREEE (reference sequence). The V and J ends lost 4 bases and 2 bases, in that order; junction bases with no gene match: 5. The CDR3 totals 15 residues. Study processing details: Estimates of nucleated cell counts were drawn from the amplification of reference gene primers. Libraries were prepared by immunoSEQ multiplex PCR; TCRdb keeps only in-frame clonotypes and omits some of them. Clone size and the V and J calls come from that table; the DNA yielded D and trimming. The sample has about 140,000 clones, 80% to 90% seen once. This chain uses TRBV5-4 with TRBJ2-5, with 10 bases that match TRBD1. Sequencing was done on a sample of peripheral blood. This sequence originates from a man between 60 and 70 years old with active or convalescent COVID-19. The CDR3 loop is CASSRTGGWQETQYF. DNA of the CDR3: TGTGCCAGCAGCCGGACAGGGGGATGGCAAGAGACCCAGTACTTC.